The 3 T cell receptor beta chains below were found in one sample sequenced in a study of blood T cell repertoires in COVID-19. Here immunoSEQ multiplex PCR was the method, and the copy in TCRdb shows in-frame clones only, minus some. In the table there are about 230,000 clones, 70% to 85% of which are singletons. Sequenced: peripheral blood. The origin of the receptors is a middle-aged man who had recovered from COVID-19.

The V gene is TRBV9, the J gene TRBJ1-2, with 7 bases identical to TRBD1. Trimming took 0 bases from V and 2 from J; bases not matched to a gene: 1. Germline assignment: CDR1 SGDLS and CDR2 YYNGEE. This CDR3 has 14 amino acids. CDR3 DNA: TGTGCCAGCAGCGTAGGACAGGGAAACTATGGCTACACCTTC. Translation: CASSVGQGNYGYTF. The variable domain in full, with the rest retrieved from reference TRBV9 and TRBJ1-2, is DSGVTQTPKHLITATGQRVTLRCSPRSGDLSVYWYQQSLDQGLQFLIQYYNGEERAKGNILERFSAQQFPDLHSELNLSSLELGDSALYFCASSVGQGNYGYTFGSGTRLTVV.

The chain has TRBV5-1 and TRBJ2-5, with TRBD1 as a possible D gene (5 bases). Germline loops: CDR1 SGHRS, CDR2 YFSETQ. Trimming shortened V by 4 bases and J by 5 bases, and 15 bases separated the two germline ends. The CDR3 extends over 14 amino acids. CDR3 sequence reads: CASSPGTNRETQYF. The CDR3 bases are TGCGCCAGCAGCCCAGGAACGAACAGGGAGACCCAGTACTTC.

V gene TRBV4-3 combines with J gene TRBJ2-1; TRBD2 might be the D (7 bases). The V and J ends lost 0 bases and 2 bases respectively, with 11 bases between them. Germline loops: CDR1 LGHNA, CDR2 YSLEER. The CDR3 is 16 residues long. The CDR3 DNA follows: TGCGCCAGCAGCCAAGACGGGGGGCGAACCTACAATGAGCAGTTCTTC. Amino acid sequence: CASSQDGGRTYNEQFF.